Following are 12 T cell receptor beta chains from one sample sequenced in a study of tumor and adjacent non-tumor tissue in lung cancer (dated by TCRdb to 2016 to 2018). Receptor amplification or capture employed multiplex PCR. Sequencing was performed on an Illumina HiSeq 2500. TCRbeta libraries were constructed through three rounds of nested PCR with primers (Table S4) according to protocols adapted from ARM-PCR. Starting from the raw public reads, TCRdb applied fastp trimming at Q25, assembled clones with MiXCR and retained in-frame beta chains. Entries that share a CDR3 protein sequence are merged under the most common genes and DNA. Here the sample has 75,000 to 95,000 distinct CDR3 sequences; roughly 72% occur a single time. The ten top clones hold approximately 10% of the sample. RNA was extracted from bulk unsorted tissue and checked for quality with a NanoDrop ND-1000 and an Agilent 2100.

The specimen sequenced was lung tumor tissue. The receptors here all came from a middle-aged woman with non-small cell lung cancer.

This clonotype was seen once. The junction does not match germline at one end; this may be a read error. The V call is TRBV29-1, the J call TRBJ2-2, with D perhaps TRBD2 (6 bases). Per the germline V gene, CDR1 is SQVTM and CDR2 is ANQGSEA. The CDR3 length is 14 residues. CDR3 DNA: TGCAGCGTTCAAGTTGGGGGGTACACCGGGGAGTTGTTTTTT. Protein product: CSVQVGGYTGELFF.

On this clonotype: One end of the junction does not line up with germline, which may come from a read error. This chain links TRBV5-1 with TRBJ2-6; TRBD1 is a possible D gene (5 bases). The germline V gene encodes CDR1 SGHRS and CDR2 YFSETQ. The CDR3 contains 18 residues. The CDR3 here is CASSLTTGRSSGVNVLTF. In DNA, the CDR3 is TGCGCCAGCAGCTTGACCACAGGCCGCAGCTCTGGGGTCAACGTCCTGACTTTC.

About this clonotype itself: Given a much more abundant clone one base away, this may be a read error. The rearrangement joins TRBV30 to TRBJ1-2; a weak D match, TRBD1 (5 bases). The CDR3 is 15 amino acids. Germline loops: CDR1 GTSNPN, CDR2 SVGIG (reference sequence). In DNA form, the CDR3 reads TGTGCCTGTAGTGTACGGCGGGGGGGGAACTATGGCTACACCTTC. As protein: CACSVRRGGNYGYTF.

As to this clonotype: A read error is possible here, since a much larger clone lies one base away. CDR3 in amino acids: CASSSEEIQYF. Here the CDR3 DNA reads TGTGCCAGCAGCTCGGAAGAGATCCAGTACTTC. This sequence joins TRBV7-9 and TRBJ2-5; D gene unclear. Germline-derived CDR1 and CDR2 are SEHNR and FQNEAQ (reference sequence). This CDR3 has 11 residues.

With regard to this clonotype: Sequence at one end of the junction differs from germline and may be a read error. The V gene is TRBV11-2, the J gene TRBJ1-1; possibly TRBD1 for D (5 bases). The germline CDR1 and CDR2 sequences are SGHAT and FQNNGV. This CDR3 has 14 amino acids. The CDR3 loop is CASNSNVHGTEAFF. The CDR3 DNA follows: TGTGCCAGCAACTCAAATGTTCACGGGACTGAGGCTTTCTTT.

This clonotype was recorded at least ten times. The chain recombines TRBV5-4 with TRBJ1-4; the D gene is possibly TRBD1 (6 bases). Germline V gene lookup returns CDR1 SGHNT and CDR2 YYREEE (reference sequence). The V gene lost 4 bases and the J gene lost 8 bases, with 18 bases spanning the gap. The CDR3 runs to 15 residues. The CDR3 DNA sequence: TGTGCCAGCAGCCTCTCGGGGGCCGGGGGGGAAAAACTGTTTTTT. This sequence encodes CASSLSGAGGEKLFF.

This rearrangement joins TRBV28 to TRBJ2-7; D unclear. V dropped 11 bases and J dropped 4 bases, with 12 bases sitting between them. Germline CDR1 and CDR2: MDHEN and SYDVKM. The CDR3 covers 11 residues. The chain's CDR3 is CACNFQYEQYF. The CDR3 DNA follows: TGTGCCTGCAATTTCCAGTACGAGCAGTACTTC. Variable domain in full (rest from reference TRBV28 and TRBJ2-7): DVKVTQSSRYLVKRTGEKVFLECVQDMDHENMFWYRQDPGLGLRLIYFSYDVKMKEKGDIPEGYSVSREKKERFSLILESASTNQTSMYLCACNFQYEQYFGPGTRLTVT.

The chain couples TRBV28 to TRBJ2-7; 8 bases match TRBD2. The V and J ends lost 9 bases and 6 bases, in that order; junction bases with no gene match: 19. The CDR3 has 16 residues. Germline V gives CDR1 MDHEN, CDR2 SYDVKM. CDR3 protein: CASTPGGPLPTCEQYF. Here the CDR3 DNA reads TGTGCCAGTACCCCGGGGGGGCCTTTACCTACCTGCGAGCAGTACTTC.

The V gene is TRBV20-1, the J gene TRBJ1-5; D is possibly TRBD1 (6 bases). The CDR3 loop spans 15 amino acids. Per germline, CDR1 DFQATT and CDR2 SNEGSKA (reference sequence). Trimming stripped 7 bases from V and 3 bases from J, with 19 bases between. CDR3 bases: TGCAGTGTCCGACCGGGACAAGGGGCCAATCAGCCCCAGCATTTT. Amino acid sequence: CSVRPGQGANQPQHF.

In regard to this clonotype: This could be a read error, since a much larger clone is one nucleotide away. The chain joins TRBV4-1 to TRBJ2-5, with 14 nucleotides matching TRBD2. Looked up from germline, CDR1 is MGHRA and CDR2 is YSYEKL. This CDR3 spans 17 amino acids. The DNA for the CDR3 is TGCGCCAGCAGCTTGACTAGCGGGGGGGTATCCCAAGAGACCCACTACTTC. Amino acid sequence: CASSLTSGGVSQETHYF.

Comment on this clonotype: An end of the junction does not agree with germline; a read error may underlie this. The gene calls are TRBV6-1 and TRBJ1-1; TRBD1 agrees at 9 bases. CDR1 MNHNS and CDR2 SASEGT come from the germline V gene. CDR3 length: 15 amino acids. CDR3: CASKRDRDMNTETFF. CDR3 sequence (DNA): TGTGCCAGCAAGCGGGACAGGGATATGAACACTGAAACTTTCTTT.

This clonotype was observed a few times. A much larger clone differs from this one at a single base, so this may be a read error. This chain links TRBV28 with TRBJ2-2; D not resolved. The CDR3 has 12 residues. CDR1 and CDR2 from the germline V gene are MDHEN and SYDVKM. The CDR3 sequence: CDIWGPTGELFF. CDR3 sequence (DNA): TGTGACATATGGGGTCCAACCGGGGAGCTGTTTTTT.